This TCR beta chain comes out of a study of blood T cell repertoires in COVID-19. Using immunoSEQ multiplex PCR, the repertoire was profiled, and TCRdb retains in-frame clones only, with some absent. There are around 70,000 clones in the sample; about 84% occur only once, and 15% to 19% lies in the top ten. Per the germline V gene, CDR1 is SGHRS and CDR2 is YFSETQ. The CDR3 contains 19 residues. V dropped 4 bases and J dropped 7; count of bases not matched to a gene: 17. What was sequenced was peripheral blood. The source of this sequence is a human donor in a cohort sampled during active COVID-19. The rearrangement joins TRBV5-1 to TRBJ2-3, with 14 bases lining up with TRBD2. The CDR3 DNA sequence: TGCGCCAGCAGCATTGAACCAACCGGGACTAGCGGGAGAGGGTATACGCAGTATTTT. Amino acid sequence: CASSIEPTGTSGRGYTQYF.